The 26 T cell receptor beta chains listed next were all sequenced from one sample in a study of T cells in Graves' hyperthyroidism and ophthalmopathy. It was RNA transcripts that yielded the amplified TCR beta CDR3 regions. First-round RT-PCR of the TCR CDR3 relied on the HTBI primer set. TCRdb redid the calling of the multiplex PCR reads with MiXCR, one entry per CDR3 protein. The table has around 690,000 distinct CDR3 sequences, roughly 20% seen once; the top ten hold 34%. The sequenced sample consisted of blood. The receptor set was obtained from a young man with Graves' ophthalmopathy.

This clonotype was counted only a few times. This chain connects TRBV7-9 to TRBJ2-5; 9 bases map to TRBD1. Germline V gives CDR1 SEHNR, CDR2 FQNEAQ (reference sequence). Trimming cost V 5 bases and J 13 bases; bases outside gene matches: 14. CDR3 length: 14 amino acids. CDR3 amino acids: CASSKPGQGKDRYF. For the CDR3, the DNA is TGTGCCAGCAGCAAACCGGGACAGGGAAAGGACCGGTACTTC.

Remarks on this clonotype: A much larger clone sits a single nucleotide away, making a read error possible. The chain carries TRBV20-1 and TRBJ1-1; no clear D. V was clipped by 4 bases and J by 3 bases, with 3 bases between them. Germline V CDR1 and CDR2: DFQATT, SNEGSKA (reference sequence). The CDR3 is 10 residues long. CDR3 nucleotides: TGCAGTGCTAAAGACACTGAAGCTTTCTTT. Translation gives CSAKDTEAFF.

This clonotype was picked up many times. V and J are TRBV5-1 and TRBJ2-7; TRBD2 agrees at 9 bases. The CDR3 length is 13 residues. The V gene end was trimmed by 3 bases and the J gene end by 6 bases; junction bases not matched to a gene: 4. CDR1 SGHRS and CDR2 YFSETQ come from the germline V gene. The CDR3 loop reads CASSWTSEGEQYF. CDR3 nucleotide sequence: TGCGCCAGCAGCTGGACTAGCGAGGGCGAGCAGTACTTC. Full variable domain (rest looked up from reference TRBV5-1 and TRBJ2-7): KAGVTQTPRYLIKTRGQQVTLSCSPISGHRSVSWYQQTPGQGLQFLFEYFSETQRNKGNFPGRFSGRQFSNSRSEMNVSTLELGDSALYLCASSWTSEGEQYFGPGTRLTVT.

The chain combines TRBV30 with TRBJ1-1; D is undetermined. The CDR3 is 14 amino acids. V was pared by 1 base and J by 2 bases, with 11 bases between. Germline loops: CDR1 GTSNPN, CDR2 SVGIG (reference sequence). The CDR3 reads CAWSGLSQNTEAFF. CDR3 DNA: TGTGCCTGGAGTGGGCTCTCGCAAAACACTGAAGCTTTCTTT.

This clonotype was recorded at least ten times. The CDR3 protein is CASSEVGYEQYF. CDR3 bases: TGTGCCAGCAGTGAAGTGGGCTACGAGCAGTACTTC. V gene TRBV6-1 combines with J gene TRBJ2-7; D uncertain. CDR3 length: 12 residues. V dropped 1 base and J dropped 3 bases, with 4 bases sitting between them. CDR1 is MNHNS and CDR2 is SASEGT in the germline V gene.

The rearrangement uses TRBV12-3 or TRBV12-4 and TRBJ1-5, with TRBD1 matching over 7 bases. V trimming: 5 bases; J trimming: 0 bases; junction bases outside the gene matches: 10. The CDR3 runs 17 residues. The CDR3 DNA sequence: TGTGCCAGCAGTATCCCGACAGGGCACGATAGCAATCAGCCCCAGCATTTT. It codes for CASSIPTGHDSNQPQHF.

This clonotype appeared many times. J is TRBJ1-5 and V is TRBV6-1; D is unresolved. The CDR3 runs 16 residues. V was clipped by 6 bases and J by 1 base, with 16 bases between them. Germline V gene data show CDR1 as MNHNS and CDR2 as SASEGT. For the CDR3, the DNA is TGTGCCAGCAGCCCCACCGGGGTGGCGAGCAATCAGCCCCAGCATTTT. This codes for CASSPTGVASNQPQHF.

This clonotype was detected a few times. The chain employs TRBV9 and TRBJ2-2, with D tentatively TRBD2 (6 bases). CDR1 is SGDLS, CDR2 YYNGEE, per germline. The ends were cut back, 4 bases at V and 5 bases at J, with 12 bases in the middle. The CDR3 has 14 amino acids. The CDR3: CASSPSEGTGELFF. CDR3 bases: TGTGCCAGCAGCCCTTCGGAGGGTACCGGGGAGCTGTTTTTT.

The rearrangement links TRBV20-1 to TRBJ1-3; TRBD1 is a possible D gene (6 bases). Looked up from germline, CDR1 is DFQATT and CDR2 is SNEGSKA (reference sequence). The CDR3 runs 14 residues. Trimming pared 0 bases from V and 1 base from J, leaving 7 bases between. The CDR3 sequence is CSAREGGSGNTIYF. As DNA, the CDR3 is TGCAGTGCTAGAGAAGGGGGGTCTGGAAACACCATATATTTT.

This clonotype was picked up many times. V and J are TRBV6-1 and TRBJ1-3; D uncertain. This CDR3 region has 17 residues. The V and J ends lost 2 bases and 3 bases respectively, with 17 bases between them. Germline loops: CDR1 MNHNS, CDR2 SASEGT. Here the CDR3 reads CASSEFVRSAFGNTIYF. Here the CDR3 DNA reads TGTGCCAGCAGTGAATTCGTGAGGTCGGCATTTGGAAACACCATATATTTT.

This clonotype has just a few counts. The chain recombines TRBV30 with TRBJ2-1, with 14 positions matching TRBD2. The germline CDR1 and CDR2 sequences are GTSNPN and SVGIG (reference sequence). The CDR3 runs to 16 residues. With 2 bases clipped from V and 7 bases from J, the junction kept 7 bases outside the gene matches. The CDR3 here is CAWSKGTSGSLNEQFF. CDR3 DNA: TGTGCCTGGAGTAAGGGGACTAGCGGGAGCTTGAATGAGCAGTTCTTC. The full variable domain, its missing parts supplied by reference TRBV30 and TRBJ2-1, is SQTIHQWPATLVQPVGSPLSLECTVEGTSNPNLYWYRQAAGRGLQLLFYSVGIGQISSEVPQNLSASRPQDRQFILSSKKLLLSDSGFYLCAWSKGTSGSLNEQFFGPGTRLTVL.

The chain links TRBV20-1 to TRBJ2-1, with TRBD2 matching over 9 bases. This CDR3 contains 13 residues. V lost 6 bases, J lost 8 bases, and 8 bases stayed unmatched. The germline V gene encodes CDR1 DFQATT and CDR2 SNEGSKA (reference sequence). The CDR3: CSAPTSGWYEQFF. The CDR3 DNA sequence: TGCAGTGCGCCCACTAGCGGGTGGTATGAGCAGTTCTTC.

The chain is built from TRBV28 and TRBJ2-4, with D perhaps matching TRBD1 or TRBD2 (5 bases each). The V gene's germline CDR1 is MDHEN and CDR2 SYDVKM. The V end lost 4 bases, the J end lost 1 base, and 11 bases lay between the germline ends. CDR3 length equals 15 residues. The CDR3 DNA follows: TGTGCCAGCAGTTCACCCGGGGCGGCCAAAAACATTCAGTACTTC. This gives the protein CASSSPGAAKNIQYF.

This clonotype was picked up many times. This chain connects TRBV7-2 to TRBJ2-1; TRBD2 agrees at 10 bases. The germline V gene has CDR1 SGHTA and CDR2 FQGNSA. The CDR3 runs to 18 residues. The trim removed 1 base at V and 4 bases at J, leaving 10 bases unmatched. CDR3: CASSLVVGASGGYNEQFF. The CDR3 DNA follows: TGTGCCAGCAGCTTAGTGGTTGGGGCTAGCGGGGGATACAATGAGCAGTTCTTC.

This clonotype was recorded at least ten times. CDR3: CAWDAEAYTEAFF. For the CDR3, the DNA is TGTGCCTGGGACGCCGAGGCCTACACTGAAGCTTTCTTT. V usage is TRBV30 and J usage is TRBJ1-1, with D hard to call. Trimming took off 5 bases at V and 3 bases at J, with 13 bases between the two ends. Germline V gene sequence: CDR1 GTSNPN, CDR2 SVGIG (reference sequence). This CDR3 is 13 amino acids long.

This clonotype was found a few times. This rearrangement joins TRBV7-3 to TRBJ2-1; 7 nucleotides line up with TRBD1. In germline, CDR1 is SGHTA, CDR2 FQGTGA. V lost 4 bases to trimming and J lost 0 bases; unmatched junction nucleotides: 18. The CDR3 has 20 amino acids. The CDR3 is CASSSTGEIKRTSSYNEQFF. Written as DNA, the CDR3 is TGTGCCAGCAGCTCTACAGGGGAAATCAAGAGGACCTCCTCCTACAATGAGCAGTTCTTC.

This sequence joins TRBV2 and TRBJ2-7, with 9 bases identical to TRBD1. The CDR3 consists of 15 residues. J gave up 2 bases and V 3 bases, and 5 bases lay outside the gene matches. In germline, CDR1 is SNHLY, CDR2 FYNNEI. CDR3 region: CASSDPGTGTYEQYF. The CDR3 nucleotides read TGTGCCAGCAGTGATCCCGGGACAGGGACCTACGAGCAGTACTTC.

This clonotype was observed a few times. The V call is TRBV4-3, the J call TRBJ2-3; 8 nucleotides align to TRBD1. In germline, CDR1 is LGHNA, CDR2 YSLEER. There are 19 residues in the CDR3. V gave up 0 bases and J gave up 1 base; unmatched junction bases: 12. The CDR3 sequence is CASSQDRTGRGDRTDTQYF. DNA for the CDR3: TGCGCCAGCAGCCAAGATCGGACAGGGCGAGGGGATCGCACAGATACGCAGTATTTT.

This clonotype occurred a few times. The J gene is TRBJ2-2, the V gene TRBV6-5; 7 bases are shared with TRBD1. Germline V gene lookup returns CDR1 MNHEY and CDR2 SVGAGI. V shed 0 bases and J 4 bases; nucleotides not matched to a gene: 2. The CDR3 spans 15 residues. CDR3 in amino acids: CASSYSTGPTGELFF. CDR3 DNA sequence: TGTGCCAGCAGTTACTCGACAGGGCCCACCGGGGAGCTGTTTTTT.

Of note for this clonotype: An end of the junction does not agree with germline; a read error may underlie this. The genes are TRBV7-7 and TRBJ2-5; D might be TRBD2 (6 bases). Germline V gene sequence: CDR1 SSHAT, CDR2 FNYEAQ (reference sequence). The CDR3 contains 13 residues. The CDR3 here is CASSWGRQETQYF. DNA of the CDR3: TGTGCTAGCAGCTGGGGGAGGCAGGAGACCCAGTACTTC.

Worth noting for this clonotype: A much larger clonotype is one base distant, so this may be a read error. The chain joins TRBV3-1 to TRBJ2-4; D perhaps matches TRBD2 (6 bases). Germline V lookup: CDR1 LGHDT, CDR2 YNNKEL (reference sequence). There are 13 residues in the CDR3. In DNA, the CDR3 is TGTGTCAGCAGCGCGCAGGAGGGGAACATTCAGTACTTC. It translates to CVSSAQEGNIQYF.

This clonotype was seen only a few times. The J gene is TRBJ2-5, the V gene TRBV20-1; 13 bases fit TRBD2. The CDR3 covers 14 residues. CDR1 and CDR2 (germline): DFQATT, SNEGSKA (reference sequence). V was clipped by 5 bases and J by 3 bases; unmatched bases: 3. As DNA, the CDR3 is TGCAGTGCTTCAACTAGCGGGAGGGAAGAGACCCAGTACTTC. The encoded protein is CSASTSGREETQYF.

The chain is built from TRBV5-6 and TRBJ2-3, with TRBD2 matching over 9 bases. The CDR3 runs to 16 residues. The V gene end was trimmed by 4 bases and the J gene end by 2 bases; junction bases not matched to a gene: 8. The germline V gene has CDR1 SGHDT and CDR2 YYEEEE. The CDR3, as DNA: TGTGCCAGCAGCCAAGACGGACTAGCGCTCACAGATACGCAGTATTTT. It yields the protein CASSQDGLALTDTQYF.

This chain joins TRBV6-1 and TRBJ1-1; possibly TRBD1 for D (6 bases). In germline, CDR1 is MNHNS, CDR2 SASEGT. This CDR3 contains 14 residues. Trimming took 2 bases from V and 5 from J, leaving 12 bases between them. The CDR3 spells CASSEYGGRTEAFF. CDR3 nucleotides: TGTGCCAGCAGTGAATACGGGGGGCGAACTGAAGCTTTCTTT.

This clonotype was recorded a few times. J is TRBJ1-5 and V is TRBV18, with 9 bases lining up with TRBD1. With 3 bases clipped from V and 4 bases from J, the junction kept 7 bases outside the gene matches. Germline-derived CDR1 and CDR2 are KGHSH and LQKENI. The CDR3 loop spans 16 amino acids. The CDR3: CASSPGQGLLNQPQHF. In DNA, the CDR3 is TGTGCCAGCTCACCCGGACAGGGGCTTCTTAATCAGCCCCAGCATTTT.

Written as DNA, the CDR3 is TGTGCCAGCAGCCAATCGTCCAGGGTTGAAAAACTGTTTTTT. Its protein is CASSQSSRVEKLFF. This rearrangement joins TRBV16 to TRBJ1-4; TRBD1 might be the D (5 bases). Per germline, CDR1 KGHSY and CDR2 FQNENV. There are 14 residues in the CDR3. V was trimmed by 0 bases and J by 7 bases, leaving 9 bases between them.